This T cell receptor (beta chain) was sequenced during a study of OX40 agonist ivuxolimab in advanced cancers. Study-wide results and limits: With doses of 0.1 to 3.0 mg/kg, CD4+ and CD8+ blood T cells had undergone clonal expansion by week 6.

This table comes from immunoSEQ multiplex PCR, and its TCRdb copy is limited to in-frame clones, with some not included. The sample records 70,000 or so clones, more than 85% being singletons. As concerns this clone: What it binds is not known.

CDR1 and CDR2 from the germline V gene are MGHRA and YSYEKL. Trimming took 1 base from V and 6 from J; bases not matched to a gene: 3. The CDR3 loop spans 15 amino acids. The TCR comes from an adult with an advanced solid tumor such as melanoma, head and neck, liver or kidney cancer. The sequencing used CD4+ or CD8+ T cells sorted from blood, collected in a trial of the OX40 agonist ivuxolimab. This chain joins TRBV4-1 and TRBJ2-1, with 10 positions matching TRBD1. CDR3 protein: CASSQVTGGFNEQFF. The CDR3 region has the DNA TGCGCCAGCAGCCAAGTGACAGGGGGCTTCAATGAGCAGTTCTTC.